This entry lists 19 T cell receptor beta chains sequenced from one sample in a study of blood T cell repertoires in COVID-19. Clones were sequenced by immunoSEQ multiplex PCR, and TCRdb holds only the in-frame ones, with some missing. The repertoire includes hundreds of thousands of clones, around 90% of them detected once, and around 2.8% sits in the top ten. Sequencing used peripheral blood. These receptor sequences come from a woman in her 30s with COVID-19, enrolled during active disease.

The chain recombines TRBV4-1 with TRBJ2-1; D is possibly TRBD2 (7 bases). The germline CDR1 and CDR2 sequences are MGHRA and YSYEKL. This CDR3 comprises 15 residues. Trimming removed 7 bases from V and 4 bases from J, with 17 bases in between. CDR3 DNA: TGCGCCAGCACCCCAAAGGGGGGGCCATACAATGAGCAGTTCTTC. It specifies CASTPKGGPYNEQFF.

The V call is TRBV28, the J call TRBJ2-7; 9 nucleotides line up with TRBD1. Germline CDR1 MDHEN, CDR2 SYDVKM. Unmatched junction bases numbered 17, after V lost 7 bases and J lost 4 bases. CDR3 length: 17 residues. As DNA, the CDR3 is TGTGCCAGCACTTCCGCCGGGACAGGGCAAACATTATACGAGCAGTACTTC. Its protein product is CASTSAGTGQTLYEQYF. The entire variable domain, with the rest obtained from reference TRBV28 and TRBJ2-7, is as follows: DVKVTQSSRYLVKRTGEKVFLECVQDMDHENMFWYRQDPGLGLRLIYFSYDVKMKEKGDIPEGYSVSREKKERFSLILESASTNQTSMYLCASTSAGTGQTLYEQYFGPGTRLTVT.

This sequence joins TRBV6-1 and TRBJ2-2; 7 positions match TRBD2. V shed 6 bases and J 2 bases; nucleotides not matched to a gene: 12. The length of the CDR3 is 17 residues. Germline values: CDR1 MNHNS, CDR2 SASEGT. The CDR3 nucleotides read TGTGCCAGCAGCGAACTACCGGGACTATACAACACCGGGGAGCTGTTTTTT. It encodes CASSELPGLYNTGELFF.

The chain carries TRBV6-2 or TRBV6-3 and TRBJ1-1; TRBD1 matches 7 bases. The CDR3 loop spans 13 amino acids. Germline CDR1 and CDR2: MNHEY and SVGEGT. V lost 3 bases and J lost 6; bases outside the gene matches: 4. The CDR3 bases are TGTGCCAGCAGTTATTCCAGGGGGGCTGAAGCTTTCTTT. Its translation is CASSYSRGAEAFF.

CDR3 nucleotides: TGTGCCAGCAGCGCCGTAGCGGGAGGGCCCCCAGATACGCAGTATTTT. It is translated as CASSAVAGGPPDTQYF. The chain is built from TRBV9 and TRBJ2-3; 11 nucleotides line up with TRBD2. CDR1 and CDR2 (germline): SGDLS, YYNGEE. The CDR3 consists of 16 residues. V shed 3 bases, J shed 4 bases, and the junction held 7 bases outside the gene matches. Complete variable domain (other parts from reference TRBV9 and TRBJ2-3): DSGVTQTPKHLITATGQRVTLRCSPRSGDLSVYWYQQSLDQGLQFLIQYYNGEERAKGNILERFSAQQFPDLHSELNLSSLELGDSALYFCASSAVAGGPPDTQYFGPGTRLTVL.

The J gene is TRBJ2-7, the V gene TRBV10-3; TRBD1 aligns across 9 bases. V dropped 0 bases and J dropped 2; count of bases not matched to a gene: 8. Germline CDR1 ENHRY, CDR2 SYGVKD. The CDR3 is 17 amino acids. The CDR3, as DNA: TGTGCCATCAGTGAGTCTGGGGGGACAGGGACGACCTACGAGCAGTACGTC. Its protein product is CAISESGGTGTTYEQYV.

The chain is built from TRBV29-1 and TRBJ1-1, with 7 bases that match TRBD1. Germline V gene sequence: CDR1 SQVTM, CDR2 ANQGSEA. The J segment lost 4 bases and the V segment lost 7 bases, leaving 12 bases of the junction unmatched. This CDR3 is built from 14 residues. The CDR3 DNA is TGCAGCGCCGAGACAGGGTTATCTGGCACTGAAGCTTTCTTT. Translating it yields CSAETGLSGTEAFF.

J is TRBJ1-5 and V is TRBV19; D is uncertain. The CDR3 sequence is 15 residues long. Trimming left V 3 bases short and J 0 bases short, with 9 bases between. Looked up from germline, CDR1 is LNHDA and CDR2 is SQIVND (reference sequence). As DNA, the CDR3 is TGTGCCAGTAGTATGAGAAGTAATAGCAATCAGCCCCAGCATTTT. This codes for CASSMRSNSNQPQHF.

The chain links TRBV6-5 to TRBJ1-1; D perhaps matches TRBD1 (5 bases). Trimming stripped 10 bases from V and 1 base from J, with 10 bases between. Germline values: CDR1 MNHEY, CDR2 SVGAGI. This CDR3 is 12 amino acids long. The CDR3 DNA follows: TGTGCCACCGGCGACAGGAACACTGAAGCTTTCTTT. Amino acids: CATGDRNTEAFF.

The V call is TRBV7-9, the J call TRBJ2-3; D possibly corresponds to TRBD2 (7 bases). Looked up from germline, CDR1 is SEHNR and CDR2 is FQNEAQ (reference sequence). CDR3 size: 14 residues. Trimming stripped 5 bases from V and 2 bases from J, with 11 bases between. The CDR3 loop is CASSPGGNTDTQYF. CDR3 nucleotide sequence: TGTGCCAGCAGCCCGGGGGGCAACACAGATACGCAGTATTTT.

The rearrangement uses TRBV6-5 and TRBJ2-7; 7 nucleotides agree with TRBD1. CDR1 and CDR2 (germline): MNHEY, SVGAGI. This CDR3 comprises 14 residues. J gave up 2 bases and V 8 bases, and 9 bases lay outside the gene matches. The CDR3 here is CASGIRQGPYEQYF. CDR3 bases: TGTGCCAGCGGCATAAGACAGGGCCCCTACGAGCAGTACTTC.

The chain recombines TRBV4-3 with TRBJ2-4; D unresolved. V lost 2 bases to trimming and J lost 0 bases, with 17 bases between them. The germline V gene encodes CDR1 LGHNA and CDR2 YSLEER. The CDR3 totals 18 residues. The DNA for the CDR3 is TGCGCCAGCAGCCAAAGGCGACTTGGTGACTTAGCCAAAAACATTCAGTACTTC. Translating it yields CASSQRRLGDLAKNIQYF.

The chain carries TRBV7-9 and TRBJ2-4; TRBD1 matches 10 bases. The CDR3 has 16 amino acids. Germline CDR1 SEHNR, CDR2 FQNEAQ (reference sequence). The V gene end was trimmed by 3 bases and the J gene end by 6 bases; junction bases not matched to a gene: 8. CDR3 loop: CASSFKPRTGGNIQYF. CDR3 bases: TGTGCCAGCAGCTTTAAGCCTAGGACAGGGGGAAACATTCAGTACTTC.

The chain combines TRBV5-1 with TRBJ2-2; 8 bases fit TRBD1. Trimming took 1 base from V and 3 from J; bases not matched to a gene: 2. The germline gives CDR1 SGHRS, CDR2 YFSETQ. This CDR3 spans 15 amino acids. CDR3 sequence (DNA): TGCGCCAGCAGCTTGCGGACAGGGTACACCGGGGAGCTGTTTTTT. It yields the protein CASSLRTGYTGELFF.

V usage is TRBV10-3 and J usage is TRBJ2-2; maybe TRBD2 (5 bases). V dropped 10 bases and J dropped 1 base, with 7 bases sitting between them. The CDR3 is 12 amino acids. Germline assignment: CDR1 ENHRY and CDR2 SYGVKD. The CDR3 loop is CASRENTGELFF. The CDR3 nucleotides are TGTGCCAGCCGGGAGAACACCGGGGAGCTGTTTTTT.

The chain uses TRBV28 and TRBJ2-1; weak D call: TRBD2 (7 bases). Germline loops: CDR1 MDHEN, CDR2 SYDVKM. The CDR3 is made up of 13 amino acids. V lost 7 bases and J 9 bases, leaving 16 bases between the germline ends. The CDR3 nucleotides are TGTGCCAGCACTGCGGGGGCAAGGGCTGAGCAGTTCTTC. The encoded protein is CASTAGARAEQFF.

The chain uses TRBV5-1 and TRBJ2-5; 7 nucleotides align to TRBD1. CDR1 is SGHRS and CDR2 is YFSETQ in the germline V gene. The length of the CDR3 is 16 residues. V lost 0 bases and J lost 2; bases outside the gene matches: 7. The CDR3 sequence is CASSLGATGIQETQYF. Here the CDR3 DNA reads TGCGCCAGCAGCTTGGGCGCGACAGGGATTCAAGAGACCCAGTACTTC. Full variable domain (missing parts from reference TRBV5-1 and TRBJ2-5): KAGVTQTPRYLIKTRGQQVTLSCSPISGHRSVSWYQQTPGQGLQFLFEYFSETQRNKGNFPGRFSGRQFSNSRSEMNVSTLELGDSALYLCASSLGATGIQETQYFGPGTRLLVL.

This clone has only one observation. The chain joins TRBV27 to TRBJ2-1; 10 bases line up with TRBD2. Germline CDR1 reads MNHEY; CDR2 reads SMNVEV (reference sequence). This CDR3 spans 15 amino acids. After removal of 2 bases from V and 12 bases from J, the junction contained 10 bases not matched to a gene. This CDR3 is CASSLGLAGVFGQFF. The CDR3 bases are TGTGCCAGCAGTTTAGGGCTAGCGGGAGTGTTCGGGCAGTTCTTC.

The V and J genes are TRBV7-9 and TRBJ2-7; D is perhaps TRBD1 (5 bases). Germline CDR1 reads SEHNR; CDR2 reads FQNEAQ (reference sequence). V was shortened by 2 bases and J by 6 bases, with 14 bases between the two germline ends. The CDR3 sequence is 14 residues long. In nucleotides, the CDR3 is TGTGCCAGCAGCTTATCGAGACCAAGGGGCGAGCAGTACTTC. Residues: CASSLSRPRGEQYF.